These 5 T cell receptor beta chains were all obtained from the same sample, sequenced in a study of response to subunit inactivated influenza vaccine. TCRdb reprocessed the RT-PCR reads with MiXCR, giving one entry per CDR3 protein. This table holds 500,000 or so distinct CDR3 sequences, approximately 11% found once. Sequenced material: PBMCs from blood, taken about 40 days after vaccination. These receptor sequences come from a man aged 50-60 years who received an inactivated influenza vaccine.

This clonotype occurred many times. The chain combines TRBV12-3 or TRBV12-4 with TRBJ2-7; TRBD2 aligns across 11 bases. The J segment lost 2 bases and the V segment lost 5 bases, leaving 2 bases of the junction unmatched. The CDR3 runs to 14 residues. CDR3 DNA: TGTGCCAGCAGTGGACTAGCGGGCGCCTACGAGCAGTACTTC. Its protein is CASSGLAGAYEQYF.

The gene calls are TRBV6-5 and TRBJ2-7; possible D gene TRBD2, 5 bases. The V end was cut by 0 bases, the J end by 5 bases, with 11 bases between. This CDR3 is built from 14 residues. Germline CDR1 MNHEY, CDR2 SVGAGI. In nucleotides, the CDR3 is TGTGCCAGCAGTTACTCGGTGACTACTAACGAGCAGTACTTC. Residues: CASSYSVTTNEQYF.

This clonotype was counted at least ten times. The chain uses TRBV12-3 or TRBV12-4 and TRBJ1-1; 7 bases align to TRBD1. V lost 6 bases and J lost 1; bases outside the gene matches: 8. CDR3 length equals 15 residues. The CDR3 protein is CASSFAGQTNTEAFF. CDR3 bases: TGTGCCAGCAGCTTTGCGGGACAGACGAACACTGAAGCTTTCTTT.

This clonotype has a single count. This chain joins TRBV20-1 and TRBJ2-7; D unresolved. The V gene lost 2 bases and the J gene lost 7 bases, with 12 bases spanning the gap. CDR3 length equals 12 residues. Germline-derived CDR1 and CDR2 are DFQATT and SNEGSKA (reference sequence). DNA of the CDR3: TGCAGTGCTAGAATGGCGCTCGGTGAGCAGTACTTC. Protein: CSARMALGEQYF.

The sample holds many counts of this clonotype. The chain carries TRBV12-3 or TRBV12-4 and TRBJ1-4; D not certain. Trimming cost V 2 bases and J 7 bases, with 8 bases left between them. This CDR3 has 13 amino acids. DNA of the CDR3: TGTGCCAGCAGTTTACTACTCGGTGAAAAACTGTTTTTT. Its protein product is CASSLLLGEKLFF.